Detailed here is one TCR beta chain. The sample originates from a study of blood T cell repertoires in COVID-19. The CDR3 runs 15 residues. Unmatched junction bases numbered 13, after V lost 2 bases and J lost 11 bases. Germline lookup yields CDR1 LNHDA and CDR2 SQIVND (reference sequence). TCRdb's copy holds only in-frame clones and misses some; the assay was immunoSEQ multiplex PCR. The sample lists 150,000 to 200,000 clones; 86% were seen once. Researchers sorted participants into cohorts using their self-reported clinical history. The sample consisted of PBMCs or T cells enriched from blood (not recorded which). The chain has TRBV19 and TRBJ1-1; 8 bases fit TRBD1. This clonotype was sampled from a young woman who had recovered from COVID-19. The CDR3 DNA reads TGTGCCAGTAGTATAACTGACAGGGGACCCCTGAACGCTTTCTTT. Translation: CASSITDRGPLNAFF.